This T cell receptor beta chain was sequenced during a study of blood T cell repertoires in COVID-19. The V gene lost 5 bases and the J gene lost 3 bases, with 11 bases spanning the gap. CDR3 size: 13 residues. Assay used: immunoSEQ multiplex PCR; TCRdb lists only in-frame clones, some missing. The sample lists 250,000 to 350,000 clones; 85% to 90% were seen once. This TCR derives from a woman aged 50 to 65 with COVID-19, enrolled during active disease. Sequences were obtained from peripheral blood. V gene TRBV12-3 or TRBV12-4 combines with J gene TRBJ2-7; D may be TRBD1 (5 bases). The CDR3: CASSPDKNYEQYF. The CDR3 DNA follows: TGTGCCAGCAGTCCGGACAAGAACTACGAGCAGTACTTC.